The 6 T cell receptor beta chains listed next were all sequenced from one sample in a study of T cell repertoires in cytomegalovirus infection. Their antigen targets remain unknown. In TCRdb, the reads were re-called with MiXCR into one record per CDR3 protein. The sample has about 63,000 distinct CDR3 sequences; 20% to 25% are singletons. Sequences were derived from CD8+ T cells from cultured PBMCs, sampled from culture after CMV antigen stimulation. Receptors were obtained from a human donor in good health (CMV status not recorded). Some clones in this sample may be carry-over from other donors' samples.

This chain links TRBV7-6 with TRBJ2-7; D not certain. Deletions cut 5 bases from V and 4 bases from J, with 18 bases between. Germline CDR1 SGHVS, CDR2 FNYEAQ. The CDR3 sequence is 15 residues long. CDR3 amino acids: CASSPSPTTAYEQYF. The CDR3 region has the DNA TGTGCCAGCAGCCCATCACCGACCACCGCTTACGAGCAGTACTTC. Using reference TRBV7-6 and TRBJ2-7 for the parts outside the CDR3, the full variable domain is GAGVSQSPRYKVTKRGQDVALRCDPISGHVSLYWYRQALGQGPEFLTYFNYEAQQDKSGLPNDRFSAERPEGSISTLTIQRTEQRDSAMYRCASSPSPTTAYEQYFGPGTRLTVT.

This chain connects TRBV7-9 to TRBJ2-2; D gene uncertain. V dropped 5 bases and J dropped 6 bases, with 10 bases sitting between them. CDR1 is SEHNR, CDR2 FQNEAQ, per germline (reference sequence). This CDR3 spans 13 amino acids. This CDR3 is CASSPLGAGELFF. The CDR3 DNA reads as TGTGCCAGCAGCCCTCTTGGGGCCGGGGAGCTGTTTTTT.

This clonotype occurred a few times. The chain recombines TRBV4-3 with TRBJ1-2; no clear D. The germline V and J ends were trimmed by 1 base and 3 bases, with 12 bases remaining between them. Germline V gene lookup returns CDR1 LGHNA and CDR2 YSLEER. The CDR3 is made up of 15 amino acids. CDR3 sequence (DNA): TGCGCCAGCAGCCAAGTATTGGGGATCCACTATGGCTACACCTTC. Amino acids: CASSQVLGIHYGYTF.

The sample holds a few counts of this clonotype. J is TRBJ2-5 and V is TRBV11-2, with a possible D match to TRBD2 (6 bases). The CDR3 has 15 amino acids. Looked up from germline, CDR1 is SGHAT and CDR2 is FQNNGV. V lost 8 bases and J lost 4, with 20 bases in between. CDR3 region: CASGIGTATSETQYF. The CDR3 DNA reads TGTGCCAGCGGTATCGGGACTGCCACTTCAGAGACCCAGTACTTC.

This clonotype was counted a few times. The rearrangement joins TRBV7-2 to TRBJ2-1; 9 nucleotides line up with TRBD1. The CDR3 sequence is 13 residues long. J was trimmed by 8 bases and V by 5 bases; bases with no gene match: 4. Germline V CDR1 and CDR2: SGHTA, FQGNSA. For the CDR3, the DNA is TGTGCCAGCAGCCTTCGGGACAGGGATGAGCAGTTCTTC. This gives the protein CASSLRDRDEQFF.

This clonotype has only a few counts. The chain couples TRBV4-1 to TRBJ2-7; possibly TRBD2 for D (6 bases). CDR1 is MGHRA and CDR2 is YSYEKL in the germline V gene. Trimming removed 4 bases from V and 0 bases from J, with 19 bases in between. The CDR3 length is 17 residues. CDR3 residues: CASSRGDSEPSSYEQYF. DNA for the CDR3: TGCGCCAGCAGCCGTGGGGACTCGGAGCCGAGCTCCTACGAGCAGTACTTC.